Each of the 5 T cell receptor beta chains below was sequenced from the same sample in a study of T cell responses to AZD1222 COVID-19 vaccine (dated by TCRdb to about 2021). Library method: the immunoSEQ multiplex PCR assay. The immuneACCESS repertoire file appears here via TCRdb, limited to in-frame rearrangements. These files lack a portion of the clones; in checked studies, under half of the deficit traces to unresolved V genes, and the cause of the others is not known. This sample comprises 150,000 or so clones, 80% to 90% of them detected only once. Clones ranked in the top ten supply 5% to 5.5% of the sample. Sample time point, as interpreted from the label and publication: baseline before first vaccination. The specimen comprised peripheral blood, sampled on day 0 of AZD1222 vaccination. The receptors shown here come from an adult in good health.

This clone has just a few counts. The CDR3 DNA follows: TGTGCCAGCAGTTTGGGACAGCGAAACTATGGCTACACCTTC. Translating it yields CASSLGQRNYGYTF. The rearrangement links TRBV28 to TRBJ1-2, with 7 nucleotides matching TRBD1. CDR1 and CDR2 from the germline V gene are MDHEN and SYDVKM. The ends lost 3 bases at V and 2 bases at J; junction bases unmatched: 3. This CDR3 has 14 residues.

The CDR3 DNA follows: TGTGCCAGCAGCTGGCCAACGCACTTCCACTACAATGAGCAGTTCTTC. Protein product: CASSWPTHFHYNEQFF. The chain carries TRBV11-3 and TRBJ2-1; no clear D. Trimming removed 4 bases at V and 3 bases at J, with 16 bases between. This CDR3 spans 16 amino acids. Germline-derived CDR1 and CDR2 are SGHNT and YENEEA.

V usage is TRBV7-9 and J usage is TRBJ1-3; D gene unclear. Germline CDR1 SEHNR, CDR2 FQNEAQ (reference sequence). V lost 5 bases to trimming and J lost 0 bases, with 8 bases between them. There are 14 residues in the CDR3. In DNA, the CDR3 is TGTGCCAGCAGCCGGTCCTACTCTGGAAACACCATATATTTT. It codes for CASSRSYSGNTIYF. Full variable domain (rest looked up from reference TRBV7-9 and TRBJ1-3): DTGVSQNPRHKITKRGQNVTFRCDPISEHNRLYWYRQTLGQGPEFLTYFQNEAQLEKSRLLSDRFSAERPKGSFSTLEIQRTEQGDSAMYLCASSRSYSGNTIYFGEGSWLTVV.

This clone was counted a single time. The CDR3 DNA is TGTGCCAGCAGGGGGCGCGTCGGCAATCAGCCCCAGCATTTT. Amino acids: CASRGRVGNQPQHF. V gene TRBV2 combines with J gene TRBJ1-5; D might be TRBD1 (5 bases). Trimming pared 6 bases from V and 2 bases from J, leaving 11 bases between. Per the germline V gene, CDR1 is SNHLY and CDR2 is FYNNEI. The CDR3 is 14 residues long.

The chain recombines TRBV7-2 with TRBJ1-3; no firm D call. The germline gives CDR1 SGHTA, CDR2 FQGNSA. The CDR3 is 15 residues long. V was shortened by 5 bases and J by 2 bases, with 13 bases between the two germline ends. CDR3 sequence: CASSVQALPGNTIYF. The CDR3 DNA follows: TGTGCCAGCAGCGTCCAGGCGTTACCTGGAAACACCATATATTTT.